Listed below are T cell receptor beta chains from one sample, sequenced in a study of T cell changes during pregnancy in multiple sclerosis. Sequenced by immunoSEQ multiplex PCR; TCRdb stores in-frame clones only, minus some. The sample contains approximately 60,000 clones, about 94% of which appear only once. Sequences were derived from CD4+ T cells from peripheral blood mononuclear cells, sampled before pregnancy. The receptor source for this set is a female donor with multiple sclerosis, enrolled in a pregnancy study. CDR3s include the opening cysteine and the closing phenylalanine or tryptophan. D genes are given only for firm matches. The size of a clone is reported for some rows only, either as once, few or many, or as a class for expanded clones.

TRBJ2-5,-,TRBV7-2,TRBD2,TGTGCCAGCAGCTTCCTCGGCGGGAGGGCCGGGGGGGAGACCCAGTACTTC,CASSFLGGRAGGETQYF
TRBJ2-3,-,TRBV5-1,-,TGCGCCAGCAGCTTGTCCGGGACAAGGACCACAGATACGCAGTATTTT,CASSLSGTRTTDTQYF
TRBJ1-2,-,TRBV21-1,-,TGTGCCAGCAGCCCCACCCCCCGGACAGAACCACTCTATGGCTACACCTTC,CASSPTPRTEPLYGYTF
TRBJ1-1,-,TRBV5-6,-,TGTGCCAGCAGCACAATCAACAGGGCCACTGAAGCTTTCTTT,CASSTINRATEAFF
TRBJ1-4,-,TRBV7-2,TRBD1,TGTGCCAGCAGCGCCCGGGACAGGGGCATAAATAATGAAAAACTGTTTTTT,CASSARDRGINNEKLFF
TRBJ2-7,-,TRBV28,-,TGTGCCAGCAGTTTACGAGGTCCCTACGAGCAGTACTTC,CASSLRGPYEQYF
TRBJ2-1,-,TRBV10-1,TRBD2,TGCGCCAGCAGGGGACTAGCGGGAGGCCCGAGCTCCTACAATGAGCAGTTCTTC,CASRGLAGGPSSYNEQFF
TRBJ1-1,-,TRBV11-2,-,TGTGCCAGCAGCTCGCGGGACCGAAGAGATCACGACACTGAAGCTTTCTTT,CASSSRDRRDHDTEAFF
TRBJ2-7,-,TRBV6-5,TRBD2,TGTGCCAGCAGCACCCCGGGACTAGCGGAGTACGAGCAGTACTTC,CASSTPGLAEYEQYF
TRBJ2-4,-,TRBV5-4,TRBD2,TGTGCCAGCAGCTTGAGCGGGGAAAAGAAAAACATTCAGTACTTC,CASSLSGEKKNIQYF
TRBJ2-7,-,TRBV5-6,-,TGTGCCAGCAGCCGCGGGGCGGCCACCGCAATCTACGAGCAGTACTTC,CASSRGAATAIYEQYF
TRBJ2-7,-,TRBV11-2,-,TGTGCCAGCAGCCCCACGTGGGGCAGCACGGGCGAGCAGTACTTC,CASSPTWGSTGEQYF
TRBJ1-2,-,TRBV7-9,-,TGTGCCAGCAGCTTAGATATGGGCTCGGAAGGCTACACCTTC,CASSLDMGSEGYTF
TRBJ2-7,-,TRBV27,TRBD1,TGTGCCAGCAGTTTAGGACAGGGCCCCTACGAGCAGTACTTC,CASSLGQGPYEQYF
TRBJ2-3,once,TRBV7-9,TRBD1,TGTGCCAGCAGCATAAGACAGGGAAGGAGAACAGATACGCAGTATTTT,CASSIRQGRRTDTQYF
TRBJ2-5,-,TRBV7-3,TRBD2,TGTGCCAGCAGCTTAGGACTAGCGGGACTGGGAGAGACCCAGTACTTC,CASSLGLAGLGETQYF
TRBJ1-1,-,TRBV28,-,TGTGCCAGCAGTTTACCGACAGGATACACTGAAGCTTTCTTT,CASSLPTGYTEAFF
TRBJ2-6,-,TRBV23-1,-,TGCGCCAGCACTCCCAAGGGGGGGAGATTGAAAACCTCTGGGGCCAACGTCCTGACTTTC,CASTPKGGRLKTSGANVLTF
TRBJ2-1,-,TRBV20-1,-,TGCAGTGCTTTCGGGGGCAATGAGCAGTTCTTC,CSAFGGNEQFF
TRBJ2-7,once,TRBV7-3,TRBD2,TGTGCCAGCAGCTTATCGGGGATAGCGGGAGATAGGCAGTACTTC,CASSLSGIAGDRQYF
TRBJ1-2,-,TRBV27,-,TGTGCCAGCAGGAATACAGAGTCCTATGGCTACACCTTC,CASRNTESYGYTF
TRBJ2-3,-,TRBV29-1,TRBD2,TGCAGCACAAGACTAGCGGGAGGGCATACGCAGTATTTT,CSTRLAGGHTQYF